The 7 T cell receptor beta chains given below trace back to one sample, sequenced in a study of T cell responses to AZD1222 COVID-19 vaccine. Libraries were prepared by immunoSEQ multiplex PCR; TCRdb keeps only in-frame clonotypes and omits some of them. The sample yields about 110,000 clones, 90% seen once. The sequences come from peripheral blood, collected 28 days after the second AZD1222 dose. These receptors came from an adult who received the AZD1222 COVID-19 vaccine.

This chain uses TRBV6-6 with TRBJ2-5, with unresolved D. Per germline, CDR1 MNHNY and CDR2 SVGAGI (reference sequence). This CDR3 has 15 residues. The V end lost 0 bases, the J end lost 1 base, and 9 bases lay between the germline ends. The CDR3 region has the DNA TGTGCCAGCAGTTACTCACAGCTTCCCCAAGAGACCCAGTACTTC. Its translation is CASSYSQLPQETQYF.

The chain is built from TRBV7-2 and TRBJ1-5; the match to TRBD1 covers 7 bases. The CDR3 loop spans 16 amino acids. Germline V gives CDR1 SGHTA, CDR2 FQGNSA. With V trimmed by 5 bases and J by 6 bases, 13 bases remained unmatched. This CDR3 reads CASSPFPAGGVQPQHF. As DNA, the CDR3 is TGTGCCAGCAGCCCCTTCCCGGCAGGGGGGGTTCAGCCCCAGCATTTT.

This CDR3 reads CASSSLAGGLIEQFF. The CDR3 DNA is TGTGCCAGCAGCTCTCTAGCGGGGGGGCTTATTGAGCAGTTCTTC. J is TRBJ2-1 and V is TRBV5-6; 12 bases align to TRBD2. The trim removed 3 bases at V and 9 bases at J, leaving 7 bases unmatched. The CDR3 length is 15 residues. Germline V gives CDR1 SGHDT, CDR2 YYEEEE.

J is TRBJ1-2 and V is TRBV7-3; 7 bases match TRBD1. Trimming removed 2 bases from V and 13 bases from J; junction bases left unmatched: 16. Germline lookup yields CDR1 SGHTA and CDR2 FQGTGA. The CDR3 totals 15 residues. The CDR3 DNA is TGTGCCAGCAGCTTACAGGGTCCCCGGGACAGCGCGAGCACCTTC. Translated: CASSLQGPRDSASTF.

The chain recombines TRBV11-2 with TRBJ1-4, with D unclear. Between the trimmed V and J ends, which lost 5 bases and 0 bases, there was a span of 10 bases. The CDR3 loop spans 15 amino acids. Germline V lookup: CDR1 SGHAT, CDR2 FQNNGV. Written as DNA, the CDR3 is TGTGCCAGCAGCCACCTCGGAGCAACTAATGAAAAACTGTTTTTT. As protein: CASSHLGATNEKLFF.

The chain uses TRBV7-8 and TRBJ1-2, with D hard to call. The germline gives CDR1 SGHVS, CDR2 FQNEAQ. CDR3 length equals 17 residues. Trimming stripped 5 bases from V and 1 base from J, with 20 bases between. In DNA form, the CDR3 reads TGTGCCAGCAGCCCCCGCTTCCGTTTCATTAGTAACTATGGCTACACCTTC. Translation: CASSPRFRFISNYGYTF. The variable domain in full, with the rest retrieved from reference TRBV7-8 and TRBJ1-2, is GAGVSQSPRYKVAKRGQDVALRCDPISGHVSLFWYQQALGQGPEFLTYFQNEAQLDKSGLPSDRFFAERPEGSVSTLKIQRTQQEDSAVYLCASSPRFRFISNYGYTFGSGTRLTVV.

V and J are TRBV18 and TRBJ2-3; 7 nucleotides match TRBD1. Looked up from germline, CDR1 is KGHSH and CDR2 is LQKENI. V lost 2 bases to trimming and J lost 4 bases; unmatched junction nucleotides: 9. This CDR3 comprises 16 residues. The chain's CDR3 is CASSPTNDREADTQYF. The CDR3 DNA reads TGTGCCAGCTCACCAACTAATGACAGGGAAGCAGATACGCAGTATTTT.